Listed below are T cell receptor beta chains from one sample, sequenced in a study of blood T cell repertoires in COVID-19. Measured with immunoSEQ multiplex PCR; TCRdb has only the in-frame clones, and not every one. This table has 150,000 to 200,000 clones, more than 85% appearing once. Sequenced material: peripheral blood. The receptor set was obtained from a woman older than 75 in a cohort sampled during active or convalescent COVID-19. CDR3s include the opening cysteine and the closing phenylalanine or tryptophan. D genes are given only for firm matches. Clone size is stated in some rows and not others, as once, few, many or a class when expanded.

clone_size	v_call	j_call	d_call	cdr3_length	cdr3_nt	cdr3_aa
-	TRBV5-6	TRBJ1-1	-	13	TGTGCCAGCAGCTTGGCAGGGAACACTGAAGCTTTCTTT	CASSLAGNTEAFF
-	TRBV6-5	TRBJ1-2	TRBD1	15	TGTGCCAGCAGTTACTCGAGCCCGGGACAGGCTGGCTACACCTTC	CASSYSSPGQAGYTF
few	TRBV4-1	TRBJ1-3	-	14	TGCGCCAGCAGCACCCGGACAGCTGGAAACACCATATATTTT	CASSTRTAGNTIYF
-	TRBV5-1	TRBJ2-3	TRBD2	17	TGCGCCAGCAGCTTGCAATTCGCAGCGGGAGGGCCACGCACGCAGTATTTT	CASSLQFAAGGPRTQYF
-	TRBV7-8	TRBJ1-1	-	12	TGTGCCAGCAGCTCAGGAGGAACTGAAGCTTTCTTT	CASSSGGTEAFF
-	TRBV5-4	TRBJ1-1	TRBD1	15	TGTGCCAGCAGCCTGTCCGGGGGACAGGACACTGAAGCTTTCTTT	CASSLSGGQDTEAFF
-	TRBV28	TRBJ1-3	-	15	TGTGCCAGCAGACCTAGGGCGGGCTCTGGAAACACCATATATTTT	CASRPRAGSGNTIYF
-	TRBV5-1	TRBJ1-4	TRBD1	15	TGCGCCAGCAGCTTAACAGGGGATCGGAATGAAAAACTGTTTTTT	CASSLTGDRNEKLFF
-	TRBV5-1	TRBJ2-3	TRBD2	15	TGCGCCAGCAGCTTTTCCCGGGGGGGTACAGATACGCAGTATTTT	CASSFSRGGTDTQYF
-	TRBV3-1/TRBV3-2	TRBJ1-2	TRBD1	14	TGTGCCAGCAGCAAAGGGGGCTCAGTCTATGGCTACACCTTC	CASSKGGSVYGYTF
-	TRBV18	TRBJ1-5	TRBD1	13	TGTGCCAGCTCACCGGACAGGGGGCGACTCCAGCATTTT	CASSPDRGRLQHF
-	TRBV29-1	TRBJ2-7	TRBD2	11	TGCAGCGTTGGGGGAGGGTATGAGCAGTACTTC	CSVGGGYEQYF
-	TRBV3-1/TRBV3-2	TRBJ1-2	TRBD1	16	TGTGCCAGCAGCCGGACAGGGATCCCCTTTAACTATGGCTACACCTTC	CASSRTGIPFNYGYTF
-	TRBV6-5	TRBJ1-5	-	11	TGTGCCAGCAGGGCATGGCAGCCCCAGCATTTT	CASRAWQPQHF
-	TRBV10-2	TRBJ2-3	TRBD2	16	TGCGCCAGCGGATTGACTAGCAGATCTAGCACAGATACGCAGTATTTT	CASGLTSRSSTDTQYF
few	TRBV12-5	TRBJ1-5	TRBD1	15	TGTGCTAGTGTCCCTTGGGACAGTGGCAATCAGCCCCAGCATTTT	CASVPWDSGNQPQHF
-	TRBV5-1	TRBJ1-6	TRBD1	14	TGCGCCAGCAGCCCAGGGGGAAATAATTCACCCCTCCACTTT	CASSPGGNNSPLHF
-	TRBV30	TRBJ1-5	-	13	TGTGCCTGGGAGCATAGCAGGGATCAGCCCCAGCATTTT	CAWEHSRDQPQHF
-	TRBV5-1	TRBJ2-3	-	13	TGCGCCAGCAGCTGGACTAGCACAGATACGCAGTATTTT	CASSWTSTDTQYF